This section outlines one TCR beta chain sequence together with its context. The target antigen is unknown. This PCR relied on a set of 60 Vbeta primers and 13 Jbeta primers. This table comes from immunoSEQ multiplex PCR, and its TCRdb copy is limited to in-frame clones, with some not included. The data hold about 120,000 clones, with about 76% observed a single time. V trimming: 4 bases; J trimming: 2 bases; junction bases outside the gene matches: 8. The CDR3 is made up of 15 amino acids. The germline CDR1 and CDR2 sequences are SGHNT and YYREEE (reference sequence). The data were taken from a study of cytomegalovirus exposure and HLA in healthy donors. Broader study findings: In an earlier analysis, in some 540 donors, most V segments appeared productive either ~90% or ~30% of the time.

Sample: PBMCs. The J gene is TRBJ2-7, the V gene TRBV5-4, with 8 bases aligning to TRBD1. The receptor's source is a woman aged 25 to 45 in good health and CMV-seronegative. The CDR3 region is CASSPRQGSPYEQYF. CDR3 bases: TGTGCCAGCAGCCCGAGACAGGGGTCTCCCTACGAGCAGTACTTC. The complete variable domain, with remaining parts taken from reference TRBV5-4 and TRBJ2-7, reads ETGVTQSPTHLIKTRGQQVTLRCSSQSGHNTVSWYQQALGQGPQFIFQYYREEENGRGNFPPRFSGLQFPNYSSELNVNALELDDSALYLCASSPRQGSPYEQYFGPGTRLTVT.